Listed below are T cell receptor beta chains from one sample, sequenced in a study of T cell changes during pregnancy in multiple sclerosis. Using immunoSEQ multiplex PCR, the repertoire was profiled, and TCRdb retains in-frame clones only, with some absent. Of 95,000 to 100,000 clones listed, approximately 91% are singletons. Sequences were derived from peripheral blood, sampled in the second trimester of pregnancy. Receptors were obtained from a female donor with multiple sclerosis, enrolled in a pregnancy study. The CDR3 runs from the conserved cysteine through the conserved F or W. Fields, in order: clone size, V gene, D gene, J gene, CDR3 DNA, CDR3 protein. A D gene is named only where the DNA matches it firmly. Size is stated for part of the rows, as once, few or many counts, or as a class when the clone is expanded.

once,TRBV19,TRBD2,TRBJ2-1,TGTGCCAGTAAGAGCGGGAGGGCCAATGAGCAGTTCTTC,CASKSGRANEQFF
.,TRBV19,TRBD1,TRBJ2-2,TGTGCCAGTAGTAGACCAGAACCGGGACAGGCTAACACCGGGGAGCTGTTTTTT,CASSRPEPGQANTGELFF
.,TRBV7-3,TRBD1,TRBJ1-2,TGTGCCAGCAGCTTAACTCACCGGGGACAGCCAAGCTATGGCTACACCTTC,CASSLTHRGQPSYGYTF
.,TRBV29-1,.,TRBJ1-4,TGCAGCGTTGCAGGCAGGGTAAATGAAAAACTGTTTTTT,CSVAGRVNEKLFF
.,TRBV25-1,TRBD1,TRBJ1-2,TGTGCCAGCAGTGATTGGTTCAATAACGGACAGGGGGTTTATGGCTACACCTTC,CASSDWFNNGQGVYGYTF
.,TRBV27,.,TRBJ1-2,TGTGCCAGCAGAACTTGGCGGGATGGCTACACCTTC,CASRTWRDGYTF
.,TRBV15,.,TRBJ2-3,TGTGCCACCAGCCTTAAGGGACTGGACACAGATACGCAGTATTTT,CATSLKGLDTDTQYF
.,TRBV6-1,TRBD1,TRBJ2-1,TGTGCCAGCAGTGGCGCAGGGGGCAGCAGCTCCTACAATGAGCAGTTCTTC,CASSGAGGSSSYNEQFF
.,TRBV9,TRBD2,TRBJ2-7,TGTGCCAGCAGCGTCGGAGGGGCGGGAGCCTCCTACGAGCAGTACTTC,CASSVGGAGASYEQYF
once,TRBV27,TRBD1,TRBJ2-2,TGTGCCAGCAGTTTATATCGGACAGGGAACACCGGGGAGCTGTTTTTT,CASSLYRTGNTGELFF
once,TRBV6-6,.,TRBJ1-5,TGTGCCAGCAGTTACTCGAGTCTCCAGGGCCATCAGCCCCAGCATTTT,CASSYSSLQGHQPQHF
.,TRBV15,.,TRBJ1-2,TGTGCCACCAGCAGAGACGCCGACAGCAACTATGGCTACACCTTC,CATSRDADSNYGYTF
.,TRBV5-4,.,TRBJ1-1,TGTGCCAGCAGCTTGGGTCCCGGGCCCAAAAACTCACAGGGTTCGAGTGAAGCTTTCTTT,CASSLGPGPKNSQGSSEAFF
.,TRBV28,.,TRBJ2-6,TGTGCCAGCAGTTTACCGGGGAATGGGGCCAACGTCCTGACTTTC,CASSLPGNGANVLTF
.,TRBV28,TRBD1,TRBJ2-7,TGTGCCAGCAGTGACCCTTTAGGGACAGGGCCCCCTCCGCAGTACTTC,CASSDPLGTGPPPQYF
.,TRBV7-9,.,TRBJ1-1,TGTGCCAGCAGCTTGCTCGGCACTGAAGCTTTCTTT,CASSLLGTEAFF
.,TRBV2,.,TRBJ2-3,TGTGCCAGCAGTGAGTCGGCAGATACGCAGTATTTT,CASSESADTQYF
.,TRBV5-6,.,TRBJ2-1,TGTGCCAGCAGCTTGGTGAGCGGACAGAATTACAATGAGCAGTTCTTC,CASSLVSGQNYNEQFF
.,TRBV6-4,TRBD2,TRBJ2-3,TGTGCCAGCAGCGAAAGCGGGAGCCGCACAGATACGCAGTATTTT,CASSESGSRTDTQYF
.,TRBV30,.,TRBJ2-1,TGTGCCTGGGCGACTGGTGTGGGTGAGCAGTTCTTC,CAWATGVGEQFF
.,TRBV7-2,TRBD1,TRBJ1-4,TGTGCCAGCAGCTCCGACAGGGGTGTCGCAGAAAAACTGTTTTTT,CASSSDRGVAEKLFF
.,TRBV30,.,TRBJ2-1,TGTGCCTGGACTGCGGACAATGAGCAGTTCTTC,CAWTADNEQFF
.,TRBV5-6,.,TRBJ1-4,TGTGCCAGCAGCTTGGGAGCGGGGGCTGCAACTAATGAAAAACTGTTTTTT,CASSLGAGAATNEKLFF
once,TRBV7-2,TRBD1,TRBJ2-5,TGTGCCAGCAGCTACGACAGGGGGCCCCAAGAGACCCAGTACTTC,CASSYDRGPQETQYF
.,TRBV11-3,TRBD2,TRBJ2-3,TGTGCCAGCAGCTTATACGCGGGAGGGTTGCACAGAGATACGCAGTATTTT,CASSLYAGGLHRDTQYF
.,TRBV4-3,.,TRBJ2-2,TGCGCCAGCAGCCAAGAGCACGCGTTCGCGAACACCGGGGAGCTGTTTTTT,CASSQEHAFANTGELFF
.,TRBV11-2,TRBD1,TRBJ1-5,TGTGCCAGCAGCCCCGGGACAGGGGCTCCCTTTAGCAATCAGCCCCAGCATTTT,CASSPGTGAPFSNQPQHF
.,TRBV11-2,.,TRBJ2-3,TGTGCCAGCAGCTTTGCCCGGGGCACAGATACGCAGTATTTT,CASSFARGTDTQYF
few,TRBV7-2,.,TRBJ2-2,TGTGCCAGCACCCCTTTCCCGCGGAGGAGTTCTATCACCGGGGAGCTGTTTTTT,CASTPFPRRSSITGELFF
.,TRBV27,.,TRBJ1-5,TGTGCCAGCAGTTCCTATCCTCCCGGGACAAGCAATCAGCCCCAGCATTTT,CASSSYPPGTSNQPQHF
.,TRBV29-1,.,TRBJ2-7,TGCAGCGTTGAAGCCCCCGGGCGGGGGCTCTACGAGCAGTACTTC,CSVEAPGRGLYEQYF
.,TRBV7-9,.,TRBJ1-4,TGTGCCAGCAGTCCAGAACAGGGCAATGAAAAACTGTTTTTT,CASSPEQGNEKLFF
.,TRBV28,.,TRBJ2-2,TGTGCCAGCAGTTTATCCGGGGGCACCGGGGAGCTGTTTTTT,CASSLSGGTGELFF
.,TRBV29-1,TRBD1,TRBJ1-2,TGCAGCGTTGAGTCCAGGGGGCCCTATGGCTACACCTTC,CSVESRGPYGYTF
.,TRBV28,.,TRBJ1-3,TGTGCCAGCAGTTTCCTAGGAGGCGGAAACACCATATATTTT,CASSFLGGGNTIYF
.,TRBV7-8,TRBD1,TRBJ1-1,TGTGCCAGCAGGCGTACCATCGGACAGGGTTGGGGGAACACTGAAGCTTTCTTT,CASRRTIGQGWGNTEAFF
.,TRBV5-5,TRBD1,TRBJ1-2,TGTGCCAGCAGCTCAGGGGGCGAAATCGGCTACACCTTC,CASSSGGEIGYTF
.,TRBV6-6,TRBD1,TRBJ2-3,TGTGCCAGCAGTTACTCCGACAGGGGGCAGTATTTT,CASSYSDRGQYF
.,TRBV7-6,TRBD2,TRBJ2-7,TGTGCCAGCAGCTTAGAGGCGGGAGGTAACTACGAGCAGTACTTC,CASSLEAGGNYEQYF
.,TRBV29-1,TRBD1,TRBJ2-5,TGCAGCGTAGCCCAGGGGGCAGGAGAGACCCAGTACTTC,CSVAQGAGETQYF
.,TRBV10-3,.,TRBJ2-3,TGTGCCATCAGTGAGAGCGGGCTTGGGACAGATACGCAGTATTTT,CAISESGLGTDTQYF
.,TRBV7-2,TRBD1,TRBJ2-7,TGTGCCAGCAGCTTAAGGGACAGCCCCTACGAGCAGTACTTC,CASSLRDSPYEQYF
.,TRBV15,.,TRBJ2-7,TGTGCCACCAGCTCTTCGGGATTCACTTCCGAGCAGTACTTC,CATSSSGFTSEQYF
.,TRBV28,TRBD2,TRBJ2-6,TGTGCCAGCAGTTTTCCTAGCGGGATTCACTCTGGGGCCAACGTCCTGACTTTC,CASSFPSGIHSGANVLTF
few,TRBV2,.,TRBJ2-1,TGTGCCAGCAGCCCCGTCAATGAGCAGTTCTTC,CASSPVNEQFF
.,TRBV11-2,TRBD2,TRBJ2-7,TGTGCCAGCAGCTTAGAAGGGGGACTAGGGACAAAGTACGAGCAGTACTTC,CASSLEGGLGTKYEQYF
few,TRBV18,.,TRBJ1-2,TGTGCCAGCTCACCTCTTGAGGGAAATGGCTACACCTTC,CASSPLEGNGYTF
.,TRBV10-2,.,TRBJ1-4,TGCGCCAGCAGGGAGGGACTCCGGCGAGAAAAACTGTTTTTT,CASREGLRREKLFF
.,TRBV15,.,TRBJ2-7,TGTGCCACCAGCAGAGAGCAGGGAGGAGGCGAGCAGTACTTC,CATSREQGGGEQYF
.,TRBV7-8,.,TRBJ2-1,TGTGCCAGCAGCTTAGAGGCAGGGATACAGAATGAGCAGTTCTTC,CASSLEAGIQNEQFF
once,TRBV6-5,.,TRBJ2-7,TGTGCCAGCAGTTACTCGAACGCAGGAGGGGACGAGCAGTACTTC,CASSYSNAGGDEQYF
.,TRBV7-6,TRBD1,TRBJ1-1,TGTGCCAGCAGCTTACTTCCAGGGGGAGCGAACACTGAAGCTTTCTTT,CASSLLPGGANTEAFF
.,TRBV13,.,TRBJ2-3,TGTGCCAGCAGCTTACGCTTAGCCTCCACAGATACGCAGTATTTT,CASSLRLASTDTQYF
.,TRBV4-3,TRBD2,TRBJ2-1,TGCGCCAGCAGCCCGTCGCGTAGCGGGAGAGCCAATGAGCAGTTCTTC,CASSPSRSGRANEQFF
.,TRBV16,.,TRBJ1-4,TGTGCCAGCAGCCACTCGCGATCGTCGGCAACTAATGAAAAACTGTTTTTT,CASSHSRSSATNEKLFF
few,TRBV6-1,TRBD2,TRBJ2-5,TGTGCCAGCACCCAAGCGGGGGGAGGATGGGAGACCCAGTACTTC,CASTQAGGGWETQYF
.,TRBV28,TRBD1,TRBJ1-2,TGTGCCAGCAGTGACAGGGCAAAGTTCTATGGCTACACCTTC,CASSDRAKFYGYTF
once,TRBV19,TRBD1,TRBJ1-5,TGTGCCAGTCGGGACAGCCATCCCAATCAGCCCCAGCATTTT,CASRDSHPNQPQHF
few,TRBV5-6,.,TRBJ1-1,TGTGCCAGCAGCTTAACGGACACTGAAGCTTTCTTT,CASSLTDTEAFF